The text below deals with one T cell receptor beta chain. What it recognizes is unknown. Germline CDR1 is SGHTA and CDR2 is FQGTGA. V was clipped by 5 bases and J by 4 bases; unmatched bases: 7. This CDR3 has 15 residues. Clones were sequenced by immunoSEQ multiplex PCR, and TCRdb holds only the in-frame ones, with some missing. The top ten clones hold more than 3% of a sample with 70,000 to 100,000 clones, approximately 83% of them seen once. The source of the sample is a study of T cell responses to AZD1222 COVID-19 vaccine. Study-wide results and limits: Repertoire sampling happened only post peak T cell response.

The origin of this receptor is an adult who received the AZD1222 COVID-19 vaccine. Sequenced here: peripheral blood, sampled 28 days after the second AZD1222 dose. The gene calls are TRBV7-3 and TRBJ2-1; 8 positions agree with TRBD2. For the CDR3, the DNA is TGTGCCAGCAGCATCGGACTAGCCCCATACAATGAGCAGTTCTTC. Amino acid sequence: CASSIGLAPYNEQFF.